The text below deals with one TCR beta chain. Trimming cost V 6 bases and J 5 bases; bases outside gene matches: 2. The germline CDR1 and CDR2 sequences are SNHLY and FYNNEI. The CDR3 spans 13 residues. These data come from a study of blood T cell repertoires in COVID-19. About the research overall: Acute-phase and convalescent COVID-19 samples originated in the United States, Italy and Spain. T cells, B-cell-depleted T cells, or PBMCs provided the cDNA or gDNA that served as material.

In the study's own analysis: Using reference gene primer amplification, nucleated cell counts were estimated. Generated by immunoSEQ multiplex PCR, the TCRdb table keeps only in-frame clones and is missing some. V, J and clone size reflect that table, while D and trimming were determined from the DNA. The sample carries 150,000 or so clones, around 85% recorded once. The receptor was isolated from a human donor in a cohort sampled during active COVID-19. Sequenced sample: peripheral blood. The chain recombines TRBV2 with TRBJ1-5; 9 bases line up with TRBD1. The CDR3 sequence is CASRDRGYQPQHF. DNA of the CDR3: TGTGCCAGCAGGGACAGGGGTTATCAGCCCCAGCATTTT.